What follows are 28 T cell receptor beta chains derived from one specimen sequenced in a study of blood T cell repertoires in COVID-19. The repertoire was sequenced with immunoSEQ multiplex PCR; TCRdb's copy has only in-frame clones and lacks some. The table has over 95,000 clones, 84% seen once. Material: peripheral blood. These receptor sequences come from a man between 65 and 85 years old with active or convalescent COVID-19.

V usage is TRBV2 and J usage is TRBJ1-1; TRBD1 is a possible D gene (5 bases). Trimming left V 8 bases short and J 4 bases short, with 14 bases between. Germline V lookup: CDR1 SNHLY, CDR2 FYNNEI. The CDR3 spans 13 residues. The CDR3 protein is CASGGSGGTEAFF. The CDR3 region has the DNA TGTGCCAGCGGGGGTTCGGGGGGCACTGAAGCTTTCTTT.

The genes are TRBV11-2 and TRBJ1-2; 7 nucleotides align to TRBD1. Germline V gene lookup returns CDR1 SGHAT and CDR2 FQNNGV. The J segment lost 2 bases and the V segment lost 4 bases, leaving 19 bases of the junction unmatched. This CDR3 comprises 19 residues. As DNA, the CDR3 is TGTGCCAGCAGCTCCCACCTAGGTGGACAGGCATCCAAGAACTATGGCTACACCTTC. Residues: CASSSHLGGQASKNYGYTF.

Here the CDR3 reads CASSLDRVRGGYSYGYTF. CDR3 DNA: TGTGCCAGCAGCTTAGATAGAGTGCGGGGTGGCTACAGCTATGGCTACACCTTC. This rearrangement joins TRBV7-6 to TRBJ1-2; no firm D call. The CDR3 is 18 residues long. The V end was cut by 1 base, the J end by 4 bases, with 22 bases between. CDR1 is SGHVS and CDR2 is FNYEAQ in the germline V gene.

This CDR3 is CASSVAWAGSGANVLTF. The CDR3 DNA is TGTGCCAGCAGCGTAGCGTGGGCGGGTTCTGGGGCCAACGTCCTGACTTTC. The rearrangement joins TRBV9 to TRBJ2-6; TRBD2 is a possible D gene (5 bases). CDR1 is SGDLS, CDR2 YYNGEE, per germline. With 0 bases removed from V and 1 base from J, the gap between germline ends came to 11 bases. The CDR3 sequence is 17 residues long.

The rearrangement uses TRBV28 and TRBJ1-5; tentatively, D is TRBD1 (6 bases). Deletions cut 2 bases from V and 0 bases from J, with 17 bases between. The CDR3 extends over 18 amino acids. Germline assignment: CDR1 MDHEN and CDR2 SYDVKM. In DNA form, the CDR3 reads TGTGCCAGCAGTTTACCGGGACACCAGACCTATAGCAATCAGCCCCAGCATTTT. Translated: CASSLPGHQTYSNQPQHF.

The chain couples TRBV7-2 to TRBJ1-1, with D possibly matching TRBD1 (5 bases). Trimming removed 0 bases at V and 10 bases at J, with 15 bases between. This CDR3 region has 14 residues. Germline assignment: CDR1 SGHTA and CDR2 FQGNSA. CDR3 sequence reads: CASSLATTGRGAFF. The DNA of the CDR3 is TGTGCCAGCAGCTTAGCGACGACGGGGAGGGGAGCTTTCTTT.

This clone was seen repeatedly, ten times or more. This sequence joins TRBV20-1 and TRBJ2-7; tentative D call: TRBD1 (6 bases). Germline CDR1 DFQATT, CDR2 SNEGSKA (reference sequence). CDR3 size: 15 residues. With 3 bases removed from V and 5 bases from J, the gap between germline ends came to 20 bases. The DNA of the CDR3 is TGCAGTGCTAGTGGCACGAGGGCAGGGGCCCACGAGCAGTACTTC. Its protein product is CSASGTRAGAHEQYF.

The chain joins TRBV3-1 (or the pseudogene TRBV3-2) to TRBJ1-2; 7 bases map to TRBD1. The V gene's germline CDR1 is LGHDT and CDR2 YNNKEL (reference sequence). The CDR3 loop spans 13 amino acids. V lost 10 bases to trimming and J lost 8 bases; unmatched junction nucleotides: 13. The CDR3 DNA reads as TGTGCCACCATGCCCCAAGGGGGCAGCGGCTACACCTTC. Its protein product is CATMPQGGSGYTF.

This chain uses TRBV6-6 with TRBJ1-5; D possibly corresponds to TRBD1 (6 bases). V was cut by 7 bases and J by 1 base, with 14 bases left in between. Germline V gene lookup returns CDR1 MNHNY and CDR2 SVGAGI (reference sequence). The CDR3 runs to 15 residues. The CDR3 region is CASTRTVQSNQPQHF. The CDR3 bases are TGTGCCAGCACCCGGACAGTGCAGAGCAATCAGCCCCAGCATTTT.

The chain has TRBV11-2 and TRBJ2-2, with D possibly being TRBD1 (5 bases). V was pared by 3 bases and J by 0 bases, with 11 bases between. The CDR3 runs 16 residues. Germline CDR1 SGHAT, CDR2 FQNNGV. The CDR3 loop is CASSLVRAPNTGELFF. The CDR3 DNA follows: TGTGCCAGCAGCTTGGTCAGGGCGCCGAACACCGGGGAGCTGTTTTTT.

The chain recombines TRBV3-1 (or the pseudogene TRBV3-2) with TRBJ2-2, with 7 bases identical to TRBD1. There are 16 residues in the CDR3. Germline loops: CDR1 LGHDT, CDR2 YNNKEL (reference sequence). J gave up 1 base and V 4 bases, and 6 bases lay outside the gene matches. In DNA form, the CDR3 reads TGTGCCAGCAGCCTTGGAGACAGGGTGAACACCGGGGAGCTGTTTTTT. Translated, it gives CASSLGDRVNTGELFF.

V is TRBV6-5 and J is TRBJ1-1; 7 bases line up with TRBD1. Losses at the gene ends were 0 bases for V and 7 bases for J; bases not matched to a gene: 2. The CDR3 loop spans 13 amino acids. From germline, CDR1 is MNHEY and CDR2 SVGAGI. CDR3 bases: TGTGCCAGCAGTTACTCGGGACAGAATGAAGCTTTCTTT. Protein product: CASSYSGQNEAFF.

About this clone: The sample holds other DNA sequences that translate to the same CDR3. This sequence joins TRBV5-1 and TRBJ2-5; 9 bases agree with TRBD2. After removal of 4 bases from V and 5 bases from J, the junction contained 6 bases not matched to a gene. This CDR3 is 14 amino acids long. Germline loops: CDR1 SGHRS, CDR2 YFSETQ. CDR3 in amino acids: CASSLAGQGETQYF. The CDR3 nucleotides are TGCGCCAGCAGCCTAGCGGGGCAAGGGGAGACCCAGTACTTC.

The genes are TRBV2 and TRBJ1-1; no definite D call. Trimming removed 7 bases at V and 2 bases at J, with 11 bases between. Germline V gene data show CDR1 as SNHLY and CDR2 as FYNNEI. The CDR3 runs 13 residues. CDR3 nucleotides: TGTGCCAGCACAGAGGAGATTAACACTGAAGCTTTCTTT. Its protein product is CASTEEINTEAFF.

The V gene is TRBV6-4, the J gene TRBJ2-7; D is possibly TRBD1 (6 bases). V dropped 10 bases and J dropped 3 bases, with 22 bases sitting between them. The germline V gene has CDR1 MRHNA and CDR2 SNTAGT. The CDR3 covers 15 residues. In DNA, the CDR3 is TGTGCCATCCCAGGGACCGACAGGTCCATCTACGAGCAGTACTTC. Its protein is CAIPGTDRSIYEQYF.

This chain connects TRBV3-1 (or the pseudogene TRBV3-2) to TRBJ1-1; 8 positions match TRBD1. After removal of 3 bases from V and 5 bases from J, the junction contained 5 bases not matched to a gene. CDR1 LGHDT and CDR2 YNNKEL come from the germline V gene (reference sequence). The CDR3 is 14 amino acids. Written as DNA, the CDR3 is TGTGCCAGCAGCCATGGACAGGGTTGGACTGAAGCTTTCTTT. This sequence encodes CASSHGQGWTEAFF.

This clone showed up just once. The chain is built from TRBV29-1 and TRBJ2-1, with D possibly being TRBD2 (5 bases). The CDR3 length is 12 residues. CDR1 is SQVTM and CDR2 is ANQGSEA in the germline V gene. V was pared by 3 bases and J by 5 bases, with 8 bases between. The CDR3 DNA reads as TGCAGCGTTGACGGGGTACACAATGAGCAGTTCTTC. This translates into CSVDGVHNEQFF.

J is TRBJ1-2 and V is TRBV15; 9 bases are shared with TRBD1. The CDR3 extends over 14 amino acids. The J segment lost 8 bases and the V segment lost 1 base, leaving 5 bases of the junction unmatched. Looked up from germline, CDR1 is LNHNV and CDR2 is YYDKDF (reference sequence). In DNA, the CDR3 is TGTGCCACCAGCAGAGTAAGGACAGGGGAGGGCTACACCTTC. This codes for CATSRVRTGEGYTF.

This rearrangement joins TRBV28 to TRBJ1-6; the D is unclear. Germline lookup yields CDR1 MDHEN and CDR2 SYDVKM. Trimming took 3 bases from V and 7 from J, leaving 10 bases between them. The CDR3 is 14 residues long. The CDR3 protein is CASSFLGTNSPLHF. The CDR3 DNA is TGTGCCAGCAGTTTTTTGGGCACGAATTCACCCCTCCACTTT.

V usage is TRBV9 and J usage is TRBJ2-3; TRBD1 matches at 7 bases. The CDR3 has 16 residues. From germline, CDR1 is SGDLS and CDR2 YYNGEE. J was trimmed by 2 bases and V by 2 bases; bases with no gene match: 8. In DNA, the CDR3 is TGTGCCAGCAGCGTTCGACAGGGCATACCCACAGATACGCAGTATTTT. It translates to CASSVRQGIPTDTQYF.

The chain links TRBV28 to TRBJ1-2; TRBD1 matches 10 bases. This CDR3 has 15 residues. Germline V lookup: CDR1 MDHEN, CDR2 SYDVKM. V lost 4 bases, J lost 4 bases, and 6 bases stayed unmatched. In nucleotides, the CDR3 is TGTGCCAGCAGTTCCCAGACAGGGGGCGGCTATGGCTACACCTTC. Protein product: CASSSQTGGGYGYTF.

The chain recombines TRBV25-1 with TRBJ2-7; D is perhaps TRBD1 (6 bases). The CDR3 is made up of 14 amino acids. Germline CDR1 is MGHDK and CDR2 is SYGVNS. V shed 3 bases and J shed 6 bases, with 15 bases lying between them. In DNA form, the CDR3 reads TGTGCCAGCAGTGATGGGGTCTTAGGGGGCGAGCAGTACTTC. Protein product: CASSDGVLGGEQYF.

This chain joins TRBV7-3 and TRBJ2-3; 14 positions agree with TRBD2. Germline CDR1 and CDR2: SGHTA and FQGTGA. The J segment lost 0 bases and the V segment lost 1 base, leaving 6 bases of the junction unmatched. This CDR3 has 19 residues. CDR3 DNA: TGTGCCAGCAGCTTAATGGGGACTAGCGGGGGCGCTAGCACAGATACGCAGTATTTT. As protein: CASSLMGTSGGASTDTQYF.

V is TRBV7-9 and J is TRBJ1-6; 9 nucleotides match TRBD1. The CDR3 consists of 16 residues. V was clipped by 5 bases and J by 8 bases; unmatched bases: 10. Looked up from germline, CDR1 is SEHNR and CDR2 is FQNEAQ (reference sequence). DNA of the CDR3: TGTGCCAGCAGCGCCCCCACAGGGGGCTTTTATTCACCCCTCCACTTT. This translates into CASSAPTGGFYSPLHF.

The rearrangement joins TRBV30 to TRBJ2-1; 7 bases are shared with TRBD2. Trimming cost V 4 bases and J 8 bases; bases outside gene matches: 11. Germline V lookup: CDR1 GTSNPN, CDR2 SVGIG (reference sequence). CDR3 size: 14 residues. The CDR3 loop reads CAWNLGLAVDEQFF. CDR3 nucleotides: TGTGCCTGGAATTTGGGCCTAGCGGTGGATGAGCAGTTCTTC.

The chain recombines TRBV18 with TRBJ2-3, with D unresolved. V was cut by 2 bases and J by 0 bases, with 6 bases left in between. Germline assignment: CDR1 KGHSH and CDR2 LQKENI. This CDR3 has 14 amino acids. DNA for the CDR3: TGTGCCAGCTCACCAGGGCTAAGCACAGATACGCAGTATTTT. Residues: CASSPGLSTDTQYF.

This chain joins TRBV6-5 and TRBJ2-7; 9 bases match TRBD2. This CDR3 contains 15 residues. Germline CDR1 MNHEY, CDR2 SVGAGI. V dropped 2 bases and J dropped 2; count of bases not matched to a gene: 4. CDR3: CASSYRGLAPYEQYF. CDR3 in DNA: TGTGCCAGCAGTTACAGGGGACTAGCACCCTACGAGCAGTACTTC.

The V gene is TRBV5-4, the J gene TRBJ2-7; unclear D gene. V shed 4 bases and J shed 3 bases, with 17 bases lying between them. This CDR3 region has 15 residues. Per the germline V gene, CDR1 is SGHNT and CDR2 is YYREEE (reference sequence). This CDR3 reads CASSPTSDILYEQYF. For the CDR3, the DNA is TGTGCCAGCAGCCCAACTTCAGACATTCTCTACGAGCAGTACTTC.